These 27 T cell receptor beta chains originate from one sample sequenced in a study of vaccination and CD4 T cells after COVID-19. Regarding treatment: approximately 11-day PBMC culture with coronavirus spike peptide pools or control peptides (ViraFEST assay). Cultured CD4+ T cell DNA underwent sequencing with the Oncomine TCR Beta short-read assay. TCRdb recomputed calls from the PCR reads with MiXCR, one row per CDR3 protein. The table records about 15,000 distinct CDR3 sequences, about 31% of them present only once. Which antigens these TCRs recognize remains unknown. The sequenced sample was cultured CD4+ T cells from blood. Receptors originate from a human donor with COVID-19.

The rearrangement links TRBV5-8 to TRBJ2-7; D is possibly TRBD1 (6 bases). Germline V lookup: CDR1 SGHTS, CDR2 YDEGEE. Trimming stripped 2 bases from V and 3 bases from J, with 15 bases between. The CDR3 length is 15 residues. For the CDR3, the DNA is TGTGCCAGCAGCTTCCACAGGGTTTCGAACTACGAGCAGTACTTC. It is translated as CASSFHRVSNYEQYF.

The J gene is TRBJ1-2, the V gene TRBV7-2; a possible D gene is TRBD1 (5 bases). CDR3 length: 14 residues. The V gene lost 1 base and the J gene lost 7 bases, with 13 bases spanning the gap. Looked up from germline, CDR1 is SGHTA and CDR2 is FQGNSA. This CDR3 reads CASSLVEGPGGYTF. CDR3 sequence (DNA): TGTGCCAGCAGCTTAGTTGAGGGGCCAGGTGGCTACACCTTC.

The chain links TRBV12-3 or TRBV12-4 to TRBJ1-1; 7 nucleotides align to TRBD1. V lost 6 bases, J lost 10 bases, and 8 bases stayed unmatched. The CDR3 consists of 12 residues. This CDR3 is CASSPGGVGAFF. The DNA of the CDR3 is TGTGCCAGCAGCCCAGGGGGGGTGGGAGCTTTCTTT.

This clonotype turned up a few times. The chain combines TRBV7-3 with TRBJ2-2, with 9 nucleotides matching TRBD2. CDR3 length: 15 residues. V shed 8 bases and J 5 bases; nucleotides not matched to a gene: 9. Germline CDR1 and CDR2: SGHTA and FQGTGA. In nucleotides, the CDR3 is TGTGCCAGCGACGGTGCGGGGGGGCGGACCGGGGAGCTGTTTTTT. This gives the protein CASDGAGGRTGELFF.

This clonotype was observed a handful of times. The chain uses TRBV6-5 and TRBJ2-7; TRBD1 matches at 7 bases. J lost 11 bases, V lost 0 bases, and 1 base had no gene match. This CDR3 spans 11 amino acids. From germline, CDR1 is MNHEY and CDR2 SVGAGI. In DNA, the CDR3 is TGTGCCAGCAGTTACTCCGGACAGGAGTACTTC. Its protein is CASSYSGQEYF.

The CDR3 sequence: CASGQGLRTDTQYF. DNA of the CDR3: TGTGCCAGCGGGCAGGGATTGAGGACAGATACGCAGTATTTT. The chain has TRBV11-3 and TRBJ2-3, with D possibly being TRBD1 (5 bases). The CDR3 covers 14 residues. V lost 8 bases and J 3 bases, leaving 15 bases between the germline ends. Looked up from germline, CDR1 is SGHNT and CDR2 is YENEEA.

V usage is TRBV5-1 and J usage is TRBJ2-5; 9 nucleotides line up with TRBD1. Germline lookup yields CDR1 SGHRS and CDR2 YFSETQ. Trimming cost V 3 bases and J 5 bases; bases outside gene matches: 11. The CDR3 is 16 amino acids. The CDR3 protein is CASSSSTGGAWETQYF. For the CDR3, the DNA is TGCGCCAGCAGCTCCTCGACAGGGGGGGCATGGGAGACCCAGTACTTC. Using reference TRBV5-1 and TRBJ2-5 for the parts outside the CDR3, the full variable domain is KAGVTQTPRYLIKTRGQQVTLSCSPISGHRSVSWYQQTPGQGLQFLFEYFSETQRNKGNFPGRFSGRQFSNSRSEMNVSTLELGDSALYLCASSSSTGGAWETQYFGPGTRLLVL.

This clonotype showed up just once. The rearrangement uses TRBV19 and TRBJ2-1, with D unresolved. The CDR3 contains 13 residues. Trimming removed 5 bases from V and 9 bases from J, with 14 bases in between. Per the germline V gene, CDR1 is LNHDA and CDR2 is SQIVND (reference sequence). This CDR3 is CASSDRRLGEQFF. CDR3 coding DNA: TGTGCCAGTAGTGATAGACGGTTGGGTGAGCAGTTCTTC.

This clonotype has a handful of counts. CDR3 region: CASSFGSSNQPQHF. CDR3 bases: TGTGCCAGCAGCTTCGGCAGTAGCAATCAGCCCCAGCATTTT. V usage is TRBV7-9 and J usage is TRBJ1-5; D gene ambiguous. Germline V gene sequence: CDR1 SEHNR, CDR2 FQNEAQ (reference sequence). The CDR3 totals 14 residues. Trimming left V 3 bases short and J 0 bases short, with 6 bases between.

About this clonotype: Germline and junction disagree at one end, which may indicate a read error. This sequence joins TRBV7-7 and TRBJ2-6, with D unresolved. The germline V gene has CDR1 SSHAT and CDR2 FNYEAQ (reference sequence). The CDR3 contains 17 residues. For the CDR3, the DNA is TGTGCTAGCAGCCCCTCGGGCAGGAACTCTGGGGCCAACGTCCTGACTTTC. It is translated as CASSPSGRNSGANVLTF.

The chain uses TRBV27 and TRBJ2-3, with D maybe TRBD2 (6 bases). The CDR3 has 17 residues. Germline V gene sequence: CDR1 MNHEY, CDR2 SMNVEV (reference sequence). V lost 4 bases, J lost 1 base, and 18 bases lay in between. CDR3 in DNA: TGTGCCAGCAGTTCACACCTGACTAGAACCGGCACAGATACGCAGTATTTT. Its protein is CASSSHLTRTGTDTQYF.

V gene TRBV19 combines with J gene TRBJ1-1; D not resolved. This CDR3 is built from 13 residues. Trimming cost V 7 bases and J 2 bases, with 11 bases left between them. CDR1 and CDR2 from the germline V gene are LNHDA and SQIVND (reference sequence). The CDR3 DNA is TGTGCCAGTACCTTGTCGTTTAACACTGAAGCTTTCTTT. It is translated as CASTLSFNTEAFF.

The V call is TRBV9, the J call TRBJ1-3; TRBD1 matches 8 bases. V was clipped by 2 bases and J by 2 bases; unmatched bases: 9. Germline V lookup: CDR1 SGDLS, CDR2 YYNGEE. The CDR3 totals 17 residues. The CDR3 DNA follows: TGTGCCAGCAGCGTCAATACAGGACAGGGAACTGGAAACACCATATATTTT. It translates to CASSVNTGQGTGNTIYF.

This clonotype was recorded once. The chain combines TRBV20-1 with TRBJ2-1; the D gene could be TRBD1 or TRBD2 (7 bases each). The V end was cut by 4 bases, the J end by 4 bases, with 23 bases between. Germline CDR1 is DFQATT and CDR2 is SNEGSKA (reference sequence). CDR3 length: 17 amino acids. The CDR3 DNA sequence: TGCAGTGCTAACCCAAGGGGGCTAGCGGACCGATACAATGAGCAGTTCTTC. Amino acids: CSANPRGLADRYNEQFF.

The V and J genes are TRBV5-4 and TRBJ1-3, with D maybe TRBD1 (5 bases). The CDR3 runs 15 residues. V lost 3 bases, J lost 3 bases, and 13 bases lay in between. CDR1 and CDR2 from the germline V gene are SGHNT and YYREEE (reference sequence). The CDR3 here is CASSSGGAGGNTIYF. Written as DNA, the CDR3 is TGTGCCAGCAGCTCGGGCGGGGCCGGTGGAAACACCATATATTTT.

In this sample, this clonotype turned up a few times. The chain couples TRBV21-1 to TRBJ1-5. TRBV21-1 is flagged as a pseudogene. The length of the CDR3 is 16 residues. The CDR3 DNA follows: TGTGCCAGCCACGGAGGGATACTAGAGGGCAATCAGCCCCAGCATTTT. It yields the protein CASHGGILEGNQPQHF.

This clonotype came up once. The chain couples TRBV5-1 to TRBJ2-5, with 9 bases that match TRBD2. V lost 1 base and J lost 4; bases outside the gene matches: 5. The CDR3 sequence is 15 residues long. CDR1 and CDR2 from the germline V gene are SGHRS and YFSETQ. The CDR3 sequence: CASSLPSGGTETQYF. CDR3 sequence (DNA): TGCGCCAGCAGCTTGCCAAGCGGGGGGACAGAGACCCAGTACTTC.

The J gene is TRBJ2-1, the V gene TRBV19, with unresolved D. The CDR3 sequence is 14 residues long. Germline V gene sequence: CDR1 LNHDA, CDR2 SQIVND (reference sequence). Trimming stripped 5 bases from V and 9 bases from J, with 17 bases between. The DNA for the CDR3 is TGTGCCAGTAGTCTCACTCTACCAGTGGTTGAGCAGTTCTTC. Translated, it gives CASSLTLPVVEQFF.

This clonotype was detected only a few times. The DNA for the CDR3 is TGTGCCAGCAGTTTACCCCAGGGACACACCGGGGAGCTGTTTTTT. It yields the protein CASSLPQGHTGELFF. J is TRBJ2-2 and V is TRBV28, with D perhaps matching TRBD1 or TRBD2 (5 bases each). Trimming took off 2 bases at V and 3 bases at J, with 10 bases between the two ends. The V gene's germline CDR1 is MDHEN and CDR2 SYDVKM. The CDR3 is 15 amino acids.

V usage is TRBV6-1 and J usage is TRBJ2-5; unclear D gene. CDR1 is MNHNS and CDR2 is SASEGT in the germline V gene. V was clipped by 1 base and J by 7 bases, with 10 bases between them. The CDR3 contains 13 residues. The CDR3 here is CASSEGSTSTQYF. The CDR3 DNA reads as TGTGCCAGCAGTGAAGGGAGTACTTCGACCCAGTACTTC.

V and J are TRBV24-1 and TRBJ1-2, with D possibly being TRBD1 (5 bases). There are 14 residues in the CDR3. Germline values: CDR1 KGHDR, CDR2 SFDVKD. V was clipped by 5 bases and J by 3 bases, with 12 bases between them. For the CDR3, the DNA is TGTGCCACCAGTGGCCCTGGGGGGGACTATGGCTACACCTTC. Protein product: CATSGPGGDYGYTF.

The rearrangement links TRBV16 to TRBJ2-5; the D gene is possibly TRBD1 (6 bases). V was clipped by 1 base and J by 2 bases, with 8 bases between them. CDR3 length: 14 amino acids. From germline, CDR1 is KGHSY and CDR2 FQNENV. The CDR3, as DNA: TGTGCCAGCAGCCAATGGCAGGGGCAAGAGACCCAGTACTTC. Encoded protein: CASSQWQGQETQYF.

V and J are TRBV12-3 or TRBV12-4 and TRBJ1-6; 7 bases agree with TRBD1. This CDR3 has 14 amino acids. J was trimmed by 5 bases and V by 5 bases; bases with no gene match: 3. In DNA, the CDR3 is TGTGCCAGCAGTATGCAGGGGGATAATTCACCCCTCCACTTT. Translating gives CASSMQGDNSPLHF.

This clonotype was counted a few times. The genes are TRBV10-3 and TRBJ2-1; D not certain. Per germline, CDR1 ENHRY and CDR2 SYGVKD. CDR3 size: 11 residues. The ends were cut back, 3 bases at V and 7 bases at J, with 4 bases in the middle. The CDR3 DNA is TGTGCCATCAGTGAATATAATGAGCAGTTCTTC. It is translated as CAISEYNEQFF.

The chain is built from TRBV7-2 and TRBJ1-3, with D unresolved. V lost 1 base and J 0 bases, leaving 13 bases between the germline ends. Per the germline V gene, CDR1 is SGHTA and CDR2 is FQGNSA. The CDR3 is 17 amino acids. DNA of the CDR3: TGTGCCAGCAGCTTAGGCGCCGAGAAGAGCTCTGGAAACACCATATATTTT. Translating it yields CASSLGAEKSSGNTIYF.

This clonotype is categorized as medium-sized. V gene TRBV21-1 combines with J gene TRBJ1-2; TRBD1 reflects the table's D call only, with no check against the DNA. TRBV21-1 is classified as a pseudogene. This CDR3 has 14 amino acids. CDR3 region: CARVPGQGCHGYTF. CDR3 sequence (DNA): TGTGCCAGGGTCCCGGGACAGGGGTGCCATGGCTACACCTTC.

The rearrangement joins TRBV4-3 to TRBJ1-5, with TRBD1 identical over 10 bases. V dropped 4 bases and J dropped 5; count of bases not matched to a gene: 5. The germline CDR1 and CDR2 sequences are LGHNA and YSLEER. This CDR3 spans 15 amino acids. CDR3 nucleotide sequence: TGCGCCAGCAGCCTGGAGACAGGGGGCTATCAGCCCCAGCATTTT. Its protein product is CASSLETGGYQPQHF.